This T cell receptor beta chain was captured by sequencing in a study of T cell repertoires in cytomegalovirus infection. For the study at large: Indicated by public TCR beta signatures were CMV infection and matching HLA type.

This clonotype was seen more than once but under ten times. The antigen is unknown. Germline V gene lookup returns CDR1 SEHNR and CDR2 FQNEAQ (reference sequence). V lost 4 bases and J 6 bases, leaving 22 bases between the germline ends. The CDR3 has 17 residues. TCRdb called the reads again in MiXCR, with one record for every CDR3 protein. The sample carries approximately 70,000 distinct CDR3 sequences, approximately 24% recorded once. The chain uses TRBV7-9 and TRBJ2-1; the D gene is possibly TRBD2 (6 bases). This receptor was obtained from a human donor in good health (CMV status not recorded). Some clones in this sample may be carry-over from other donors' samples. Sequenced: PBMCs, sequenced either directly or after in vitro stimulation (not recorded which). The CDR3 reads CASSSSLRSGRRNEQFF. As DNA, the CDR3 is TGTGCCAGCAGCTCCAGCCTACGGTCTGGGAGGCGCAATGAGCAGTTCTTC.